This T cell receptor beta chain comes out of a study of cytotoxic CD8 clonotypes in ibrutinib-treated CLL. Study in general: Per sample, productive templates averaged 255,043 and productive rearrangements averaged 94,082.

Deep sequencing aimed at 1 in 200,000 to 1 in 1 million T cells' resolution. Method: immunoSEQ multiplex PCR; TCRdb's copy keeps in-frame clones and lacks some. This sample has over 250,000 clones, with 60% to 80% found just once. Points on this clone: Its antigen is undetermined.

The study, taken as a whole, reports: Clonality went higher at ibrutinib response and then dropped back toward baseline at progression. Under treatment, the uncommon public clonotypes either contracted or remained stable.

The junction had 8 bases not matched to a gene; V was cut back by 6 bases and J by 2 bases. Germline loops: CDR1 MNHEY, CDR2 SVGAGI. The length of the CDR3 is 15 residues. This sequence was found in a human donor with chronic lymphocytic leukemia. The sequenced sample was PBMCs, obtained at disease progression, from a patient treated with ibrutinib. The chain has TRBV6-5 and TRBJ2-7; TRBD1 aligns across 9 bases. CDR3 amino acids: CASSPGQGRPYEQYF. CDR3 nucleotides: TGTGCCAGCAGCCCCGGACAGGGGCGGCCCTACGAGCAGTACTTC.